What follows are 19 T cell receptor beta chains derived from one specimen sequenced in a study of T cells after posttransplantation cyclophosphamide (dated by TCRdb to about 2016). Receptors were amplified or captured by the immunoSEQ multiplex PCR assay. Sourced from immuneACCESS, this table was stored by TCRdb with only in-frame sequences that have V and J called. A share of the clones is absent; for the studies checked, an unresolved V gene accounts for under half, and the remainder has no known explanation. The sample table records about 46,000 clones; about 90% of these occur just once. The leading ten clones occupy 3% to 3.5% of the sample. Sequencing input: PBMCs. The source of these receptors is a woman between 50 and 59 years old in good health and a related stem cell transplant donor.

This chain connects TRBV2 to TRBJ1-5; no clear D gene. V was trimmed by 7 bases and J by 7 bases, leaving 17 bases between them. The CDR3 extends over 14 amino acids. Germline CDR1 reads SNHLY; CDR2 reads FYNNEI. This CDR3 is CASTGDPAGQPQHF. The CDR3 DNA follows: TGTGCCAGCACCGGAGACCCGGCCGGGCAGCCCCAGCATTTT.

This clone was seen only once. The V and J genes are TRBV10-2 and TRBJ1-4, with a weak D call TRBD1 (5 bases). From germline, CDR1 is WSHSY and CDR2 SAAADI. V was clipped by 0 bases and J by 5 bases, with 13 bases between them. This CDR3 region has 16 residues. CDR3 sequence (DNA): TGCGCCAGCAGTGAGTCGACAGCAGGTTTAAATGAAAAACTGTTTTTT. It yields the protein CASSESTAGLNEKLFF.

The chain uses TRBV14 and TRBJ2-7; 8 bases line up with TRBD1. Germline trimming cut 1 base from V and 4 bases from J; bases unmatched to any gene: 9. Germline V gene sequence: CDR1 SGHDN, CDR2 FVKESK. This CDR3 spans 16 amino acids. The CDR3: CASSQVRTGWGYEQYF. The DNA of the CDR3 is TGTGCCAGCAGCCAAGTCCGGACAGGGTGGGGTTACGAGCAGTACTTC. Combining the CDR3 with reference TRBV14 and TRBJ2-7 gives the whole variable domain EAGVTQFPSHSVIEKGQTVTLRCDPISGHDNLYWYRRVMGKEIKFLLHFVKESKQDESGMPNNRFLAERTGGTYSTLKVQPAELEDSGVYFCASSQVRTGWGYEQYFGPGTRLTVT.

The chain uses TRBV6-5 and TRBJ2-2; a possible D gene is TRBD1 (5 bases). V was pared by 2 bases and J by 4 bases, with 14 bases between. This CDR3 is 16 amino acids long. CDR1 MNHEY and CDR2 SVGAGI come from the germline V gene. CDR3 sequence reads: CASSYRPGSRTGELFF. The CDR3 region has the DNA TGTGCCAGCAGTTACCGCCCAGGGTCCCGCACCGGGGAGCTGTTTTTT.

This clone was recorded a few times. The V call is TRBV19, the J call TRBJ2-3; no definite D call. Germline V gene data show CDR1 as LNHDA and CDR2 as SQIVND (reference sequence). CDR3 size: 15 residues. The V end lost 3 bases, the J end lost 3 bases, and 13 bases lay between the germline ends. CDR3 sequence (DNA): TGTGCCAGTAGTATTACTAAGTTGGGTACAGATACGCAGTATTTT. Protein: CASSITKLGTDTQYF. Full variable domain (outside the CDR3, taken from reference TRBV19 and TRBJ2-3): DGGITQSPKYLFRKEGQNVTLSCEQNLNHDAMYWYRQDPGQGLRLIYYSQIVNDFQKGDIAEGYSVSREKKESFPLTVTSAQKNPTAFYLCASSITKLGTDTQYFGPGTRLTVL.

This clone has a single count. The chain joins TRBV6-4 to TRBJ2-3; TRBD1 agrees at 8 bases. CDR1 MRHNA and CDR2 SNTAGT come from the germline V gene. V was pared by 3 bases and J by 7 bases, with 6 bases of the junction left unmatched. This CDR3 has 14 residues. The DNA of the CDR3 is TGTGCCAGCAGTGAAGGGACAGGAGGTTATACGCAGTATTTT. The encoded protein is CASSEGTGGYTQYF.

The genes are TRBV9 and TRBJ2-5; 9 nucleotides line up with TRBD1. The CDR3 sequence is 13 residues long. Per the germline V gene, CDR1 is SGDLS and CDR2 is YYNGEE. J was trimmed by 6 bases and V by 3 bases; bases with no gene match: 3. The CDR3 DNA sequence: TGTGCCAGCAGCGAGGGACAGGGAAAGACCCAGTACTTC. Translating gives CASSEGQGKTQYF.

The V gene is TRBV18, the J gene TRBJ2-7; 8 positions match TRBD2. With 0 bases clipped from V and 7 bases from J, the junction kept 5 bases outside the gene matches. Germline values: CDR1 KGHSH, CDR2 LQKENI. The CDR3 has 14 amino acids. The CDR3 DNA is TGTGCCAGCTCACCACCGAACGGGGGGGGTGAGCAGTACTTC. As protein: CASSPPNGGGEQYF.

This sequence joins TRBV15 and TRBJ2-4; TRBD1 agrees at 9 bases. Germline loops: CDR1 LNHNV, CDR2 YYDKDF (reference sequence). This CDR3 contains 18 residues. V was clipped by 5 bases and J by 0 bases; unmatched bases: 11. CDR3 loop: CATSQPGQGGIAKNIQYF. CDR3 nucleotide sequence: TGTGCCACCAGCCAACCGGGACAGGGAGGGATAGCCAAAAACATTCAGTACTTC. Combining the CDR3 with reference TRBV15 and TRBJ2-4 gives the whole variable domain DAMVIQNPRYQVTQFGKPVTLSCSQTLNHNVMYWYQQKSSQAPKLLFHYYDKDFNNEADTPDNFQSRRPNTSFCFLDIRSPGLGDTAMYLCATSQPGQGGIAKNIQYFGAGTRLSVL.

V gene TRBV10-2 combines with J gene TRBJ2-7, with 8 bases matching TRBD1. Germline values: CDR1 WSHSY, CDR2 SAAADI. With 1 base clipped from V and 4 bases from J, the junction kept 15 bases outside the gene matches. This CDR3 is 18 amino acids long. CDR3 sequence: CASSELQGAESILYEQYF. The CDR3, as DNA: TGCGCCAGCAGTGAGTTGCAGGGGGCTGAGTCGATCCTATACGAGCAGTACTTC.

The chain employs TRBV7-2 and TRBJ2-3, with D perhaps TRBD2 (7 bases). V dropped 1 base and J dropped 2 bases, with 13 bases sitting between them. Germline-derived CDR1 and CDR2 are SGHTA and FQGNSA. The CDR3 sequence is 16 residues long. CDR3: CASSLEGGRFTDTQYF. The CDR3 bases are TGTGCCAGCAGCTTAGAGGGGGGGAGATTCACAGATACGCAGTATTTT.

The chain couples TRBV5-1 to TRBJ2-6, with 8 bases aligning to TRBD1. V lost 3 bases to trimming and J lost 4 bases; unmatched junction nucleotides: 12. CDR1 and CDR2 (germline): SGHRS, YFSETQ. This CDR3 is built from 18 residues. The CDR3: CASSSPVTGVAGANVLTF. CDR3 DNA sequence: TGCGCCAGCAGCTCTCCAGTGACAGGGGTTGCCGGGGCCAACGTCCTGACTTTC. Full variable domain (rest looked up from reference TRBV5-1 and TRBJ2-6): KAGVTQTPRYLIKTRGQQVTLSCSPISGHRSVSWYQQTPGQGLQFLFEYFSETQRNKGNFPGRFSGRQFSNSRSEMNVSTLELGDSALYLCASSSPVTGVAGANVLTFGAGSRLTVL.

The genes are TRBV5-1 and TRBJ2-7; 7 positions match TRBD2. CDR1 is SGHRS and CDR2 is YFSETQ in the germline V gene. The length of the CDR3 is 15 residues. V lost 0 bases, J lost 0 bases, and 3 bases stayed unmatched. CDR3 protein: CASSLGGGNSYEQYF. CDR3 coding DNA: TGCGCCAGCAGCTTGGGGGGAGGGAACTCCTACGAGCAGTACTTC. Full variable domain (missing parts from reference TRBV5-1 and TRBJ2-7): KAGVTQTPRYLIKTRGQQVTLSCSPISGHRSVSWYQQTPGQGLQFLFEYFSETQRNKGNFPGRFSGRQFSNSRSEMNVSTLELGDSALYLCASSLGGGNSYEQYFGPGTRLTVT.

The V gene is TRBV5-1, the J gene TRBJ1-6; no definite D call. The V gene lost 0 bases and the J gene lost 8 bases, with 12 bases spanning the gap. The CDR3 extends over 15 amino acids. Per the germline V gene, CDR1 is SGHRS and CDR2 is YFSETQ. The CDR3 is CASSLAAKSDSPLHF. The CDR3 DNA sequence: TGCGCCAGCAGCTTGGCCGCGAAGTCGGATTCACCCCTCCACTTT.

This clone showed up just once. The chain uses TRBV6-1 and TRBJ2-2, with 10 nucleotides matching TRBD2. Germline V gene data show CDR1 as MNHNS and CDR2 as SASEGT. This CDR3 spans 17 amino acids. The junction had 8 bases not matched to a gene; V was cut back by 3 bases and J by 4 bases. The CDR3, as DNA: TGTGCCAGCAGTGATTTCCTAGCGGGGGATACCACCGGGGAGCTGTTTTTT. Translating gives CASSDFLAGDTTGELFF.

The chain carries TRBV27 and TRBJ2-2; D may be TRBD2 (6 bases). V lost 7 bases and J 7 bases, leaving 13 bases between the germline ends. The CDR3 extends over 13 amino acids. Germline loops: CDR1 MNHEY, CDR2 SMNVEV (reference sequence). CDR3 DNA: TGTGCCAGCACTATGGTCGGGGGCGGGGAGCTGTTTTTT. This gives the protein CASTMVGGGELFF.

The V call is TRBV11-2, the J call TRBJ2-3; D may be TRBD2 (6 bases). Germline assignment: CDR1 SGHAT and CDR2 FQNNGV. Deletions cut 2 bases from V and 3 bases from J, with 12 bases between. This CDR3 has 15 residues. Here the CDR3 DNA reads TGTGCCAGCAGCTTACGCGGGGTGGTAACAGATACGCAGTATTTT. The encoded protein is CASSLRGVVTDTQYF.

V gene TRBV6-1 combines with J gene TRBJ2-1, with D possibly matching TRBD2 (5 bases). In germline, CDR1 is MNHNS, CDR2 SASEGT. This CDR3 region has 15 residues. V was shortened by 6 bases and J by 2 bases, with 14 bases between the two germline ends. The CDR3 nucleotides read TGTGCCAGCAGCCCTCGGGATACAACCTACAATGAGCAGTTCTTC. Translating it yields CASSPRDTTYNEQFF.

CDR3 region: CASSKRGGLSSYEQYF. DNA of the CDR3: TGTGCCAGCAGCAAGAGAGGAGGACTGAGCTCCTACGAGCAGTACTTC. The rearrangement joins TRBV21-1 to TRBJ2-7; the table's D call TRBD2 went unverified against the DNA. TRBV21-1 represents a pseudogene. This CDR3 is 16 amino acids long.